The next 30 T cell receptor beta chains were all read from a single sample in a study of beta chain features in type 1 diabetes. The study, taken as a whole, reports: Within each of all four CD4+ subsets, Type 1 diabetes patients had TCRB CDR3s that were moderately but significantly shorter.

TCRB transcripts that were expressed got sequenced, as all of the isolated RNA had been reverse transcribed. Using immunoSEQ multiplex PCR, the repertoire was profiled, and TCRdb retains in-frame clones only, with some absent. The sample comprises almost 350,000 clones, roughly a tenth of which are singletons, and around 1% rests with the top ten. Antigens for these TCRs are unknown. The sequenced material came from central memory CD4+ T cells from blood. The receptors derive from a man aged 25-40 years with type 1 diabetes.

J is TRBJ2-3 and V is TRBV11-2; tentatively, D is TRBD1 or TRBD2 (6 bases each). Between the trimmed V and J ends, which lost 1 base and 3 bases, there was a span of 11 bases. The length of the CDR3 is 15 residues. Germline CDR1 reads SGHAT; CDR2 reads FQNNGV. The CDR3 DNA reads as TGTGCCAGCAGCTTAGCGGGGGCGGGTACAGATACGCAGTATTTT. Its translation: CASSLAGAGTDTQYF.

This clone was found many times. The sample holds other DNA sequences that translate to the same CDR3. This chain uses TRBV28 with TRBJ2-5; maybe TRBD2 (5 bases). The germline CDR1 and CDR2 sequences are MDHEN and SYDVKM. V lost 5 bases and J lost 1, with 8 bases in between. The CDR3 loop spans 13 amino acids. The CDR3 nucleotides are TGTGCCAGCAGTCTAGGAGGCCAAGAGACCCAGTACTTC. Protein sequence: CASSLGGQETQYF.

The CDR3 bases are TGTGCCAGCAGCCGCGCCCTTGATAACACCGGGGAGCTGTTTTTT. This translates into CASSRALDNTGELFF. V usage is TRBV7-2 and J usage is TRBJ2-2; no firm D call. Looked up from germline, CDR1 is SGHTA and CDR2 is FQGNSA. The CDR3 spans 15 residues. V dropped 5 bases and J dropped 2 bases, with 12 bases sitting between them.

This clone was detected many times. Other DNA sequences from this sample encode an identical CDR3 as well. CDR3 in DNA: TGTGCCAGCAGTTACCCCGGAGGCACTGAAGCTTTCTTT. It specifies CASSYPGGTEAFF. The genes are TRBV6-5 and TRBJ1-1, with D unclear. This CDR3 contains 13 residues. The V gene lost 2 bases and the J gene lost 4 bases, with 8 bases spanning the gap. Looked up from germline, CDR1 is MNHEY and CDR2 is SVGAGI.

CDR3 protein: CASSSGRTEYGYTF. The CDR3 coding sequence is TGTGCCAGCAGCTCGGGACGGACTGAGTATGGCTACACCTTC. The rearrangement links TRBV7-2 to TRBJ1-2; a possible D gene is TRBD1 (5 bases). The V gene lost 4 bases and the J gene lost 5 bases, with 14 bases spanning the gap. This CDR3 has 14 amino acids. The V gene's germline CDR1 is SGHTA and CDR2 FQGNSA.

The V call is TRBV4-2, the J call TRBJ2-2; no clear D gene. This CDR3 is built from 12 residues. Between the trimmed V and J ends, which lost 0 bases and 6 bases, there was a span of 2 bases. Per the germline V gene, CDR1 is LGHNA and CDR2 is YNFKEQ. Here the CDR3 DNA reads TGTGCCAGCAGCCAAGAATCCGGGGAGCTGTTTTTT. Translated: CASSQESGELFF.

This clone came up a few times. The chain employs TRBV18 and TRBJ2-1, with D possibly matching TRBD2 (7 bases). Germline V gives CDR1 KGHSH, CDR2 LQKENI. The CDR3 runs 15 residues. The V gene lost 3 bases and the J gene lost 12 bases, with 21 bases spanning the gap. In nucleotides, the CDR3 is TGTGCCAGCTCACCGCGGGGGACATTCGACAAGGGGCAGTTCTTC. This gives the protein CASSPRGTFDKGQFF.

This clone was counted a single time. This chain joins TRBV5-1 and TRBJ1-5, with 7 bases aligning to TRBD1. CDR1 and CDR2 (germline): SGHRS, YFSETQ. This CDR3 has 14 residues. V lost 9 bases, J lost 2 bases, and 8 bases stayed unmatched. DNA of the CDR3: TGCGCCACCCCACAGGGGTTTGGCAATCAGCCCCAGCATTTT. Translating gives CATPQGFGNQPQHF.

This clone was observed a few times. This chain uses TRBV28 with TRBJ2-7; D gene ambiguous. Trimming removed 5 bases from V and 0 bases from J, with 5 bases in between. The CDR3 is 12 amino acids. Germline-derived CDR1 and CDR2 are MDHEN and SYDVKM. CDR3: CASSTLSYEQYF. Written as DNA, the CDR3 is TGTGCCAGCAGTACTCTCTCCTACGAGCAGTACTTC. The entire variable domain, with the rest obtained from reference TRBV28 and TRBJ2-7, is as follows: DVKVTQSSRYLVKRTGEKVFLECVQDMDHENMFWYRQDPGLGLRLIYFSYDVKMKEKGDIPEGYSVSREKKERFSLILESASTNQTSMYLCASSTLSYEQYFGPGTRLTVT.

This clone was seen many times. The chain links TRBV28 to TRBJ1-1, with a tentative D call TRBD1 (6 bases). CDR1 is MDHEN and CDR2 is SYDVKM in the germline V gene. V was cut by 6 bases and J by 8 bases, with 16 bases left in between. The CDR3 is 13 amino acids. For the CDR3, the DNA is TGTGCCAGCAGCCCCACCACAGGGCTCGAAGCTTTCTTT. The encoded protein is CASSPTTGLEAFF.

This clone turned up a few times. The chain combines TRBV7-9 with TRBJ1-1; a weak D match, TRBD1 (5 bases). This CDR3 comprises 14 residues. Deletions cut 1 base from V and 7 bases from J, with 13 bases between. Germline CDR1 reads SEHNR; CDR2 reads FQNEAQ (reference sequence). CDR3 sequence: CASSLGGGRFEAFF. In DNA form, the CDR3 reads TGTGCCAGCAGCTTAGGTGGGGGGAGGTTTGAAGCTTTCTTT.

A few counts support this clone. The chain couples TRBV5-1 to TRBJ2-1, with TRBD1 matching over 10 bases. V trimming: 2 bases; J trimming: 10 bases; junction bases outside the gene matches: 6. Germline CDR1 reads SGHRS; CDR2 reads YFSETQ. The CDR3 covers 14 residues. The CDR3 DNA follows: TGCGCCAGCAGCTTCGGGACAGGGGCCATGGAGCAGTTCTTC. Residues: CASSFGTGAMEQFF.

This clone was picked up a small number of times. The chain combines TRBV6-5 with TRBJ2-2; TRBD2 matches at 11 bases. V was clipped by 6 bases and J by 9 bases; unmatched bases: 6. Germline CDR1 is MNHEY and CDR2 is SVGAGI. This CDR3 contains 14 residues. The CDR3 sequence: CASRERLAGRELFF. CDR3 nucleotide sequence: TGTGCCAGCAGGGAAAGACTAGCGGGGAGGGAGCTGTTTTTT.

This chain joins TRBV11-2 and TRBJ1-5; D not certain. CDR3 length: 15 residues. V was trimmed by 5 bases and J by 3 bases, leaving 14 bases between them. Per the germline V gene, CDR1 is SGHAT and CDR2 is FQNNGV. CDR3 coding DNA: TGTGCCAGCAGCCGCGGCACGCCCTTCAATCAGCCCCAGCATTTT. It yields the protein CASSRGTPFNQPQHF. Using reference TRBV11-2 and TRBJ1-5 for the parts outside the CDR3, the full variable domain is EAGVAQSPRYKIIEKRQSVAFWCNPISGHATLYWYQQILGQGPKLLIQFQNNGVVDDSQLPKDRFSAERLKGVDSTLKIQPAKLEDSAVYLCASSRGTPFNQPQHFGDGTRLSIL.

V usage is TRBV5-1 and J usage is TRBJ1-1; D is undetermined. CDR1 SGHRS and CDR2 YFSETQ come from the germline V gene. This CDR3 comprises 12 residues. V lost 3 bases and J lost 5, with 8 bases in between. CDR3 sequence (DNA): TGCGCCAGCAGCTCGGGGTGGACTGAAGCTTTCTTT. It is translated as CASSSGWTEAFF. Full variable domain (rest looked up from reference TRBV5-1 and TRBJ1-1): KAGVTQTPRYLIKTRGQQVTLSCSPISGHRSVSWYQQTPGQGLQFLFEYFSETQRNKGNFPGRFSGRQFSNSRSEMNVSTLELGDSALYLCASSSGWTEAFFGQGTRLTVV.

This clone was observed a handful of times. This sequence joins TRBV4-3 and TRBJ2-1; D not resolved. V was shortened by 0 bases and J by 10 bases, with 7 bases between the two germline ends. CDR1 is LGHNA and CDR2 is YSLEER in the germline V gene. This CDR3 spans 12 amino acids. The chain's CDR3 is CASSQEFGEQFF. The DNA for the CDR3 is TGCGCCAGCAGCCAAGAATTTGGCGAGCAGTTCTTC.

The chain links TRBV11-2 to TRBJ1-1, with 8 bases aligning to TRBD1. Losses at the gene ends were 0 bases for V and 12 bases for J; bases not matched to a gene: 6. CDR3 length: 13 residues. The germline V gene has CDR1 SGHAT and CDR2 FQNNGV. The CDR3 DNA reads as TGTGCCAGCAGCTTAGATAGGACAGGGATTTCTTTCTTT. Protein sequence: CASSLDRTGISFF.

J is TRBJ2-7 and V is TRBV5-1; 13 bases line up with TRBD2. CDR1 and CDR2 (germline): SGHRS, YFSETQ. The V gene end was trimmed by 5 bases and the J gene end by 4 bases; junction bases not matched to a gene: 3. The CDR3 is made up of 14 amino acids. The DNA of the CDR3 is TGCGCCAGCAGTCGGACTAGCGGGGGTTACGAGCAGTACTTC. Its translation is CASSRTSGGYEQYF.

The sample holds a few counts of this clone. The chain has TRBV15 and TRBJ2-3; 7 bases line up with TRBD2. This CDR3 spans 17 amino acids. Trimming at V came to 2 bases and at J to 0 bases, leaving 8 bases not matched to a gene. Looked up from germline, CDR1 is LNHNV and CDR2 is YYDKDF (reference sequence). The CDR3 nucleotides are TGTGCCACCAGCAGACGCGGGGGACGATCTAGCACAGATACGCAGTATTTT. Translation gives CATSRRGGRSSTDTQYF.

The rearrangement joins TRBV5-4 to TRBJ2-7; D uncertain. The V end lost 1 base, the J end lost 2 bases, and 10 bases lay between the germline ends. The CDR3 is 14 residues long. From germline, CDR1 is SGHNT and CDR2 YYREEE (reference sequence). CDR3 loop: CASSLFGDPYEQYF. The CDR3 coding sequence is TGTGCCAGCAGCTTGTTCGGCGACCCCTACGAGCAGTACTTC.

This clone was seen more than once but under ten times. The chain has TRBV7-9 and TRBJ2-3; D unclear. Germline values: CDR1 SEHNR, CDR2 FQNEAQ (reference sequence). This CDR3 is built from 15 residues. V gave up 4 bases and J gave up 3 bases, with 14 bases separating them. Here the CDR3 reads CASSSAHSGTDTQYF. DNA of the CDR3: TGTGCCAGCAGCTCAGCCCATAGTGGGACAGATACGCAGTATTTT. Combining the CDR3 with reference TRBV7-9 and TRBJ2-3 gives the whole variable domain DTGVSQNPRHKITKRGQNVTFRCDPISEHNRLYWYRQTLGQGPEFLTYFQNEAQLEKSRLLSDRFSAERPKGSFSTLEIQRTEQGDSAMYLCASSSAHSGTDTQYFGPGTRLTVL.

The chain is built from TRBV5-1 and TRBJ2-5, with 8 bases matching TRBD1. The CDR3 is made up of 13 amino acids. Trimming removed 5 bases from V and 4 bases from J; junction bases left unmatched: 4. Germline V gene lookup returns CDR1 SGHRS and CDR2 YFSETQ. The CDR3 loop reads CASRPTGGETQYF. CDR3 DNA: TGCGCCAGCAGACCTACAGGGGGAGAGACCCAGTACTTC. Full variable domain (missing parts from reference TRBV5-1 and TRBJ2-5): KAGVTQTPRYLIKTRGQQVTLSCSPISGHRSVSWYQQTPGQGLQFLFEYFSETQRNKGNFPGRFSGRQFSNSRSEMNVSTLELGDSALYLCASRPTGGETQYFGPGTRLLVL.

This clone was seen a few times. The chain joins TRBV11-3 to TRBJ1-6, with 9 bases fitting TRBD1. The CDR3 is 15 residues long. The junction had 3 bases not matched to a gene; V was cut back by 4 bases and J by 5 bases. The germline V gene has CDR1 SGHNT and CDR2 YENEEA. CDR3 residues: CASSSGTGNNSPLHF. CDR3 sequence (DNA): TGTGCCAGCAGCTCAGGGACAGGGAATAATTCACCCCTCCACTTT.

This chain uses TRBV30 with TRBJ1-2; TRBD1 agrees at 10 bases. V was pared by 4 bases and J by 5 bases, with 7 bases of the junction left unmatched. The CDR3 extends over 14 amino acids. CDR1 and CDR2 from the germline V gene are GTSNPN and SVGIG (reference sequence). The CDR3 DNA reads TGTGCCTGGAAAGACAGGGGGCAGGAGTATGGCTACACCTTC. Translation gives CAWKDRGQEYGYTF.

The CDR3 nucleotides read TGCAGCGTTGCACAGGGTCGCACTGAAGCTTTCTTT. It encodes CSVAQGRTEAFF. The chain combines TRBV29-1 with TRBJ1-1; tentative D call: TRBD1 (6 bases). Germline CDR1 reads SQVTM; CDR2 reads ANQGSEA. CDR3 length equals 12 residues. V lost 4 bases and J 4 bases, leaving 10 bases between the germline ends.

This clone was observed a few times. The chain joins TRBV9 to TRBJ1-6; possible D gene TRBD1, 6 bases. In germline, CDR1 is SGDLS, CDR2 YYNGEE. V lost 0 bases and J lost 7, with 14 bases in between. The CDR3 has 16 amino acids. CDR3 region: CASSVAGYRENSPLHF. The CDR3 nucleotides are TGTGCCAGCAGCGTAGCGGGCTACAGGGAAAATTCACCCCTCCACTTT.

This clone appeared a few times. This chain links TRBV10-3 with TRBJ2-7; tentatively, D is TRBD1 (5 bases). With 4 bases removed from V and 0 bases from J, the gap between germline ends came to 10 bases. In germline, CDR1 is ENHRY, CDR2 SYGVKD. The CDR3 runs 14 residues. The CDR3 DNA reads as TGTGCCATCAGTGCAGGGCAAAGCTCCTACGAGCAGTACTTC. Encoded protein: CAISAGQSSYEQYF.

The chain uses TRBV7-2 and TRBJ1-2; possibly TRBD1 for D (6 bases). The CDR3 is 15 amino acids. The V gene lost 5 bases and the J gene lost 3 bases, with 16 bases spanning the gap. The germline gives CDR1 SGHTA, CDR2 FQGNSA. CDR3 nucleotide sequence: TGTGCCAGCAGCCAAAGAATGGCAGGGGACTATGGCTACACCTTC. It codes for CASSQRMAGDYGYTF. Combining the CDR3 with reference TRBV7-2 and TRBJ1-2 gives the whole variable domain GAGVSQSPSNKVTEKGKDVELRCDPISGHTALYWYRQSLGQGLEFLIYFQGNSAPDKSGLPSDRFSAERTGGSVSTLTIQRTQQEDSAVYLCASSQRMAGDYGYTFGSGTRLTVV.

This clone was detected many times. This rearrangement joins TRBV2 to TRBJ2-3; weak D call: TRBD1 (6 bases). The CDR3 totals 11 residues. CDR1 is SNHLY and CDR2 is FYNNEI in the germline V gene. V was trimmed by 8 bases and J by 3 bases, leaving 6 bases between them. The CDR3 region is CASGQTDTQYF. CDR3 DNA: TGTGCCAGCGGACAGACAGATACGCAGTATTTT. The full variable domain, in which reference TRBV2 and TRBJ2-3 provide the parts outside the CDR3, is EPEVTQTPSHQVTQMGQEVILRCVPISNHLYFYWYRQILGQKVEFLVSFYNNEISEKSEIFDDQFSVERPDGSNFTLKIRSTKLEDSAMYFCASGQTDTQYFGPGTRLTVL.

CDR3 amino acids: CASSQEVGNTIYF. The CDR3 DNA reads as TGCGCCAGCAGCCAAGAAGTGGGAAACACCATATATTTT. The J gene is TRBJ1-3, the V gene TRBV4-3, with D uncertain. Per the germline V gene, CDR1 is LGHNA and CDR2 is YSLEER. This CDR3 comprises 13 residues. The V end was cut by 0 bases, the J end by 4 bases, with 4 bases between.